The clone carrying this T cell receptor beta chain was seen ten or more times. These data are taken from a study of blood T cells in healthy people across ages. V shed 0 bases and J shed 5 bases, with 7 bases lying between them. The CDR3 contains 13 residues. The germline V gene has CDR1 MNHEY and CDR2 SVGAGI. A second PCR, run for about 7 to 11 cycles, used a sample-barcoded 5' primer plus a J-beta primer mix. Every molecule of cDNA carried a tag from a template-switch adaptor with 12 random nucleotides. TCRdb analysed the 5' RACE reads with MiXCR anew, one entry per CDR3 protein. The data contain 850,000 to 1,000,000 distinct CDR3 sequences, approximately 49% of them singletons.

The V and J genes are TRBV6-5 and TRBJ1-2, with unresolved D. This clonotype was sampled from a man aged 25 to 40 in good health. Sequenced sample: blood. The CDR3, as DNA: TGTGCCAGCAGTTACTCGTTGGGGTATGGCTACACCTTC. This sequence encodes CASSYSLGYGYTF.